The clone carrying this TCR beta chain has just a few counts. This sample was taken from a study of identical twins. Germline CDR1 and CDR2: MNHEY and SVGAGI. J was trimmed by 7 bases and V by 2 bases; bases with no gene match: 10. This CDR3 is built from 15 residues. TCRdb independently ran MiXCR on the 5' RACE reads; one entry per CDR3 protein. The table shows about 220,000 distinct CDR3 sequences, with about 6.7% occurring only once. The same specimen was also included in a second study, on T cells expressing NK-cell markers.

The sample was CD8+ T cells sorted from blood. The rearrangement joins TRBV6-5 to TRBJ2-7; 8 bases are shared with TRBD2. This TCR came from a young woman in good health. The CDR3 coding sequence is TGTGCCAGCAGTTACGGTAGCGGGGAAGGAACGGAGCAGTACTTC. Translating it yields CASSYGSGEGTEQYF.